Listed here are 13 T cell receptor beta chains from one sample, sequenced in a study of response to subunit inactivated influenza vaccine. TCRdb analysed the RT-PCR reads with MiXCR anew, one entry per CDR3 protein. The sample has 860,000 or so distinct CDR3 sequences; 21% are singletons. The source material was PBMCs from blood, sampled 4 to 6 days after vaccination. These receptor sequences come from a man in his fifties or sixties who received an inactivated influenza vaccine.

This chain links TRBV29-1 with TRBJ1-1; TRBD1 is a possible D gene (5 bases). Germline CDR1 reads SQVTM; CDR2 reads ANQGSEA. The CDR3 runs 15 residues. Deletions cut 7 bases from V and 5 bases from J, with 23 bases between. This CDR3 reads CSGGAPGRVVTEAFF. The CDR3, as DNA: TGCAGCGGTGGGGCCCCCGGGCGAGTGGTGACTGAAGCTTTCTTT. The variable domain in full, completed from reference TRBV29-1 and TRBJ1-1, reads SAVISQKPSRDICQRGTSLTIQCQVDSQVTMMFWYRQQPGQSLTLIATANQGSEATYESGFVIDKFPISRPNLTFSTLTVSNMSPEDSSIYLCSGGAPGRVVTEAFFGQGTRLTVV.

The J gene is TRBJ2-7, the V gene TRBV6-5, with 10 nucleotides matching TRBD2. CDR3 length: 16 residues. The V segment lost 2 bases and the J segment 3 bases; nucleotides outside the gene matches: 7. Germline V gene data show CDR1 as MNHEY and CDR2 as SVGAGI. In nucleotides, the CDR3 is TGTGCCAGCAGTTACAAGCTAGCGGGAGTTTACTACGAGCAGTACTTC. The encoded protein is CASSYKLAGVYYEQYF.

This sequence joins TRBV7-9 and TRBJ2-1; 8 bases are shared with TRBD1. CDR1 and CDR2 from the germline V gene are SEHNR and FQNEAQ (reference sequence). The CDR3 runs to 13 residues. V shed 7 bases and J 14 bases; nucleotides not matched to a gene: 13. CDR3 DNA sequence: TGTGCCAGCACCTTGGGGAAGGGGACAGGAGAGTTCTTC. Translation: CASTLGKGTGEFF.

V usage is TRBV4-2 and J usage is TRBJ1-1; 8 bases are a match to TRBD1. Unmatched junction bases numbered 4, after V lost 3 bases and J lost 1 base. CDR3 size: 15 residues. The germline V gene encodes CDR1 LGHNA and CDR2 YNFKEQ. The DNA of the CDR3 is TGTGCCAGCAGCCATGACAGGGGTCGGAACACTGAAGCTTTCTTT. Its translation: CASSHDRGRNTEAFF.

Only a few counts were recorded for this clonotype. V usage is TRBV5-1 and J usage is TRBJ2-7; TRBD2 matches 12 bases. The V gene end was trimmed by 4 bases and the J gene end by 7 bases; junction bases not matched to a gene: 12. Germline V CDR1 and CDR2: SGHRS, YFSETQ. The CDR3 runs to 16 residues. In DNA, the CDR3 is TGCGCCAGCAGCCGTGAAGGACTAGCGGGGATCGGTGAGCAGTACTTC. Translating it yields CASSREGLAGIGEQYF.

This clonotype was seen more than once but under ten times. The chain joins TRBV3-1 to TRBJ1-2; no reliable D call. CDR3 length: 13 residues. V lost 5 bases and J lost 8, with 15 bases in between. Germline lookup yields CDR1 LGHDT and CDR2 YNNKEL (reference sequence). The CDR3 sequence is CASSDLPAMGYTF. In nucleotides, the CDR3 is TGTGCCAGCAGCGACCTCCCAGCGATGGGCTACACCTTC.

V gene TRBV12-3 or TRBV12-4 combines with J gene TRBJ2-7; possible D gene TRBD1, 5 bases. V lost 2 bases and J lost 7, with 9 bases in between. The CDR3 sequence is 12 residues long. This CDR3 is CASSLLRTEQYF. CDR3 nucleotides: TGTGCCAGCAGTTTACTGAGGACAGAGCAGTACTTC.

This clonotype was observed a handful of times. The chain is built from TRBV27 and TRBJ2-7; 10 nucleotides line up with TRBD2. CDR1 and CDR2 (germline): MNHEY, SMNVEV (reference sequence). The CDR3 extends over 16 amino acids. The V segment lost 0 bases and the J segment 2 bases; nucleotides outside the gene matches: 4. The CDR3 region has the DNA TGTGCCAGCAGTTTATCGTTTAGCGGGAGGACCTACGAGCAGTACTTC. It encodes CASSLSFSGRTYEQYF.

This sequence joins TRBV6-2 or TRBV6-3 and TRBJ2-5, with D tentatively TRBD1 or TRBD2 (5 bases each). Between the trimmed V and J ends, which lost 4 bases and 3 bases, there was a span of 12 bases. The germline V gene encodes CDR1 MNHEY and CDR2 SVGEGT. This CDR3 has 14 amino acids. The CDR3 sequence is CASSWGRRKETQYF. The CDR3 DNA is TGTGCCAGCAGTTGGGGACGGAGAAAAGAGACCCAGTACTTC.

The J gene is TRBJ2-7, the V gene TRBV6-2 or TRBV6-3; no firm D call. The germline V gene has CDR1 MNHEY and CDR2 SVGEGT. This CDR3 spans 13 amino acids. V was shortened by 2 bases and J by 3 bases, with 8 bases between the two germline ends. Here the CDR3 DNA reads TGTGCCAGCAGTTACGCAGTAGTCTACGAGCAGTACTTC. Its protein is CASSYAVVYEQYF.

This clonotype was picked up a small number of times. This chain connects TRBV12-3 or TRBV12-4 to TRBJ1-1, with a possible D match to TRBD1 (5 bases). CDR3 length equals 16 residues. Deletions cut 3 bases from V and 6 bases from J, with 20 bases between. CDR3 coding DNA: TGTGCCAGCAGTTTCGGCAGCGCTTGGGGGTGGGCTGAAGCTTTCTTT. This translates into CASSFGSAWGWAEAFF.

This clonotype was recorded a few times. V gene TRBV4-3 combines with J gene TRBJ2-2, with TRBD1 identical over 7 bases. CDR3 length: 15 amino acids. With V trimmed by 1 base and J by 5 bases, 4 bases remained unmatched. From germline, CDR1 is LGHNA and CDR2 YSLEER. The CDR3 DNA sequence: TGCGCCAGCAGCCAAGGGGACAGTCGGACCGGGGAGCTGTTTTTT. Translating it yields CASSQGDSRTGELFF.

This sequence joins TRBV7-9 and TRBJ2-1; 12 nucleotides match TRBD2. After removal of 5 bases from V and 2 bases from J, the junction contained 4 bases not matched to a gene. The CDR3 consists of 16 residues. From germline, CDR1 is SEHNR and CDR2 FQNEAQ (reference sequence). This chain's CDR3 is CASSSRTSGTYNEQFF. The CDR3 DNA sequence: TGTGCCAGCAGCAGCCGGACTAGCGGGACCTACAATGAGCAGTTCTTC.